The 32 T cell receptor beta chains reported below all come from one sample, sequenced in a study of blood T cell repertoires in COVID-19 (dated by TCRdb to between 2020 and 2021). The library relied on the immunoSEQ multiplex PCR assay. TCRdb stores this immuneACCESS table with in-frame sequences only. Part of the clones is absent; in the studies checked, under half of the shortfall reflects unresolved V genes, and no reason is known for the rest. The sample yields around 64,000 clones; 87% were counted once. The ten most abundant clones make up 4% to 6% of the sample. Material for sequencing was peripheral blood. These TCRs come from a man aged 80 or over in a cohort sampled during active COVID-19.

The genes are TRBV24-1 and TRBJ1-2; D may be TRBD1 (6 bases). Trimming took 5 bases from V and 2 from J, leaving 11 bases between them. The CDR3 covers 14 residues. The germline V gene has CDR1 KGHDR and CDR2 SFDVKD. The CDR3 region is CATSGTDLNYGYTF. Here the CDR3 DNA reads TGTGCCACCAGTGGGACAGATCTAAACTATGGCTACACCTTC.

This chain connects TRBV27 to TRBJ2-2; 11 positions match TRBD1. The ends lost 6 bases at V and 7 bases at J; junction bases unmatched: 4. This CDR3 has 14 residues. Per germline, CDR1 MNHEY and CDR2 SMNVEV (reference sequence). The CDR3 nucleotides read TGTGCCAGCAGGGACAGGGGGCGCGGCGGGGAGCTGTTTTTT. Its translation is CASRDRGRGGELFF.

The chain combines TRBV7-2 with TRBJ1-1, with 7 bases identical to TRBD1. This CDR3 has 14 residues. Germline CDR1 is SGHTA and CDR2 is FQGNSA. The junction had 6 bases not matched to a gene; V was cut back by 4 bases and J by 4 bases. The CDR3: CASSSWTGGTEAFF. CDR3 sequence (DNA): TGTGCCAGCAGCTCTTGGACAGGAGGCACTGAAGCTTTCTTT.

This chain connects TRBV9 to TRBJ2-5, with D unresolved. Between the trimmed V and J ends, which lost 3 bases and 5 bases, there was a span of 11 bases. Germline V lookup: CDR1 SGDLS, CDR2 YYNGEE. This CDR3 contains 13 residues. The CDR3 DNA sequence: TGTGCCAGCAGCGCCTCGATTCGGGAGACCCAGTACTTC. Residues: CASSASIRETQYF. Variable domain in full (rest from reference TRBV9 and TRBJ2-5): DSGVTQTPKHLITATGQRVTLRCSPRSGDLSVYWYQQSLDQGLQFLIQYYNGEERAKGNILERFSAQQFPDLHSELNLSSLELGDSALYFCASSASIRETQYFGPGTRLLVL.

The V and J genes are TRBV6-5 and TRBJ2-7, with TRBD1 as a possible D gene (5 bases). Trimming removed 5 bases at V and 6 bases at J, with 20 bases between. This CDR3 has 15 residues. Germline V gene sequence: CDR1 MNHEY, CDR2 SVGAGI. The chain's CDR3 is CASSRKGAVEGEQYF. CDR3 nucleotide sequence: TGTGCCAGCAGTCGGAAAGGGGCAGTGGAAGGCGAGCAGTACTTC.

The CDR3 spells CASGTPAGGPAGELFF. The CDR3 DNA is TGTGCTAGTGGTACACCAGCGGGAGGGCCCGCCGGGGAGCTGTTTTTT. The chain is built from TRBV12-5 and TRBJ2-2, with 10 bases fitting TRBD2. The germline gives CDR1 LGHNT, CDR2 FRNRAP. The CDR3 runs 16 residues. J gave up 6 bases and V 5 bases, and 9 bases lay outside the gene matches.

The chain is built from TRBV7-2 and TRBJ2-3; a possible D gene is TRBD2 (5 bases). The CDR3 has 14 amino acids. From germline, CDR1 is SGHTA and CDR2 FQGNSA. The germline V and J ends were trimmed by 1 base and 5 bases, with 10 bases remaining between them. This chain's CDR3 is CASSLGASLDTQYF. Written as DNA, the CDR3 is TGTGCCAGCAGCTTAGGTGCTAGCCTAGATACGCAGTATTTT.

The chain uses TRBV30 and TRBJ1-6; 8 nucleotides agree with TRBD1. Germline CDR1 reads GTSNPN; CDR2 reads SVGIG (reference sequence). V lost 1 base, J lost 10 bases, and 6 bases stayed unmatched. This CDR3 comprises 14 residues. CDR3 in amino acids: CAWSETTGGSPLHF. In DNA form, the CDR3 reads TGTGCCTGGAGTGAAACTACAGGGGGGTCACCCCTCCACTTT.

The V call is TRBV5-6, the J call TRBJ1-2; TRBD1 might be the D (5 bases). V dropped 5 bases and J dropped 4 bases, with 12 bases sitting between them. The CDR3 covers 13 residues. Per germline, CDR1 SGHDT and CDR2 YYEEEE. As DNA, the CDR3 is TGTGCCAGCAGTCCGACGGGGGTCTATGGCTACACCTTC. Translated, it gives CASSPTGVYGYTF.

The V and J genes are TRBV5-6 and TRBJ1-2, with D perhaps TRBD1 (5 bases). Germline CDR1 and CDR2: SGHDT and YYEEEE. With 3 bases removed from V and 4 bases from J, the gap between germline ends came to 7 bases. This CDR3 is 12 amino acids long. CDR3 amino acids: CASSSDTYGYTF. CDR3 bases: TGTGCCAGCAGCTCGGACACCTATGGCTACACCTTC.

The rearrangement joins TRBV30 to TRBJ1-4; TRBD1 might be the D (6 bases). The CDR3 has 13 residues. V was cut by 6 bases and J by 0 bases, with 8 bases left in between. Looked up from germline, CDR1 is GTSNPN and CDR2 is SVGIG (reference sequence). Here the CDR3 DNA reads TGTGCCTGTCGGACAGCAACTAATGAAAAACTGTTTTTT. Amino acids: CACRTATNEKLFF.

The gene calls are TRBV12-5 and TRBJ2-3, with D tentatively TRBD1 (5 bases). The CDR3 consists of 13 residues. Trimming removed 6 bases at V and 5 bases at J, with 12 bases between. Germline V lookup: CDR1 LGHNT, CDR2 FRNRAP. The CDR3, as DNA: TGTGCTAGTGGATCACCAGGGTTAGATACGCAGTATTTT. It yields the protein CASGSPGLDTQYF. The full variable domain, in which reference TRBV12-5 and TRBJ2-3 provide the parts outside the CDR3, is DARVTQTPRHKVTEMGQEVTMRCQPILGHNTVFWYRQTMMQGLELLAYFRNRAPLDDSGMPKDRFSAEMPDATLATLKIQPSEPRDSAVYFCASGSPGLDTQYFGPGTRLTVL.

The rearrangement links TRBV9 to TRBJ2-3; 9 nucleotides align to TRBD2. J lost 4 bases, V lost 0 bases, and 6 bases had no gene match. The CDR3 loop spans 16 amino acids. CDR1 is SGDLS, CDR2 YYNGEE, per germline. CDR3 nucleotides: TGTGCCAGCAGCGTAGCTGGCGGGAGGGCCTCAGATACGCAGTATTTT. Its translation is CASSVAGGRASDTQYF. The complete variable domain, with remaining parts taken from reference TRBV9 and TRBJ2-3, reads DSGVTQTPKHLITATGQRVTLRCSPRSGDLSVYWYQQSLDQGLQFLIQYYNGEERAKGNILERFSAQQFPDLHSELNLSSLELGDSALYFCASSVAGGRASDTQYFGPGTRLTVL.

This chain links TRBV7-3 with TRBJ1-1; 12 positions match TRBD1. After removal of 5 bases from V and 11 bases from J, the junction contained 9 bases not matched to a gene. CDR1 SGHTA and CDR2 FQGTGA come from the germline V gene. This CDR3 region has 14 residues. In DNA, the CDR3 is TGTGCCAGCAGCCCCGCGCCCGGGACAGGGGGCGCTTTCTTT. This sequence encodes CASSPAPGTGGAFF.

This clone appeared a few times. This chain joins TRBV27 and TRBJ2-5; 10 bases agree with TRBD2. The CDR3 runs to 15 residues. With 5 bases clipped from V and 4 bases from J, the junction kept 7 bases outside the gene matches. Germline V CDR1 and CDR2: MNHEY, SMNVEV (reference sequence). The CDR3 DNA follows: TGTGCCAGCAGTCGGAGCGGGGGGGTTCGAGAGACCCAGTACTTC. It is translated as CASSRSGGVRETQYF.

This clone has only one observation. V and J are TRBV29-1 and TRBJ2-3; the match to TRBD1 covers 8 bases. This CDR3 has 14 amino acids. Trimming took 4 bases from V and 4 from J; bases not matched to a gene: 7. Germline assignment: CDR1 SQVTM and CDR2 ANQGSEA. The CDR3 DNA reads TGCAGCGTTGTCGTCAGGGGGCGATCAGATACGCAGTATTTT. It codes for CSVVVRGRSDTQYF.

J is TRBJ1-6 and V is TRBV6-4; no definite D call. The V gene's germline CDR1 is MRHNA and CDR2 SNTAGT. The CDR3 consists of 14 residues. V gave up 3 bases and J gave up 10 bases, with 13 bases separating them. This CDR3 reads CASSEAGLGSPLHF. The CDR3 DNA follows: TGTGCCAGCAGTGAAGCGGGCTTGGGCTCACCCCTCCACTTT.

The V call is TRBV7-2, the J call TRBJ1-2, with D tentatively TRBD1 (6 bases). This CDR3 is 15 amino acids long. Trimming shortened V by 1 base and J by 8 bases, and 17 bases separated the two germline ends. Germline CDR1 and CDR2: SGHTA and FQGNSA. The DNA of the CDR3 is TGTGCCAGCAGCTTAGATACTACGGGACATGGGGGCTACACCTTC. As protein: CASSLDTTGHGGYTF. The whole variable domain, remainder taken from reference TRBV7-2 and TRBJ1-2, is GAGVSQSPSNKVTEKGKDVELRCDPISGHTALYWYRQSLGQGLEFLIYFQGNSAPDKSGLPSDRFSAERTGGSVSTLTIQRTQQEDSAVYLCASSLDTTGHGGYTFGSGTRLTVV.

This clone has more than one count but fewer than ten. This chain links TRBV10-3 with TRBJ1-1; possibly TRBD1 for D (6 bases). The length of the CDR3 is 13 residues. Germline lookup yields CDR1 ENHRY and CDR2 SYGVKD. Trimming cost V 6 bases and J 0 bases, with 8 bases left between them. CDR3 in DNA: TGTGCCATCAGGCGGACAGTGAACACTGAAGCTTTCTTT. Translated, it gives CAIRRTVNTEAFF.

The V and J genes are TRBV6-5 and TRBJ1-5; 9 positions match TRBD1. The ends lost 6 bases at V and 3 bases at J; junction bases unmatched: 3. The CDR3 loop spans 14 amino acids. Germline CDR1 is MNHEY and CDR2 is SVGAGI. CDR3 region: CASRGQGYNQPQHF. CDR3 nucleotide sequence: TGTGCCAGCAGGGGACAGGGATACAATCAGCCCCAGCATTTT.

The chain joins TRBV7-2 to TRBJ1-6; 9 bases agree with TRBD1. In germline, CDR1 is SGHTA, CDR2 FQGNSA. The CDR3 covers 15 residues. The V segment lost 4 bases and the J segment 9 bases; nucleotides outside the gene matches: 7. Here the CDR3 DNA reads TGTGCCAGCAGCTGGGGACAGGGTAATGGTTCACCCCTCCACTTT. It codes for CASSWGQGNGSPLHF.

The table lists this clone with a few counts. V gene TRBV7-9 combines with J gene TRBJ1-2; 9 bases align to TRBD1. Germline V lookup: CDR1 SEHNR, CDR2 FQNEAQ (reference sequence). The CDR3 contains 13 residues. Trimming cost V 6 bases and J 4 bases; bases outside gene matches: 3. The CDR3 DNA sequence: TGTGCCAGCAGTCACAGGGGGCTCTATGGCTACACCTTC. Translating it yields CASSHRGLYGYTF. The whole variable domain, filled in from reference TRBV7-9 and TRBJ1-2, reads DTGVSQNPRHKITKRGQNVTFRCDPISEHNRLYWYRQTLGQGPEFLTYFQNEAQLEKSRLLSDRFSAERPKGSFSTLEIQRTEQGDSAMYLCASSHRGLYGYTFGSGTRLTVV.

This sequence joins TRBV7-6 and TRBJ2-5; 11 nucleotides match TRBD2. From germline, CDR1 is SGHVS and CDR2 FNYEAQ. The CDR3 extends over 16 amino acids. Trimming took 2 bases from V and 7 from J; bases not matched to a gene: 9. The CDR3 DNA reads TGTGCCAGCAGCTTACTAGCGGGGGGCACACTTGGGACCCAGTACTTC. It codes for CASSLLAGGTLGTQYF.

The chain has TRBV12-3 or TRBV12-4 and TRBJ1-2, with D unresolved. There are 12 residues in the CDR3. V shed 4 bases and J shed 8 bases, with 11 bases lying between them. CDR3 region: CASSWRAGGYTF. In nucleotides, the CDR3 is TGTGCCAGCAGTTGGAGGGCTGGCGGCTACACCTTC.

This rearrangement joins TRBV14 to TRBJ1-1; maybe TRBD1 (6 bases). This CDR3 spans 13 amino acids. CDR1 is SGHDN, CDR2 FVKESK, per germline. V lost 1 base, J lost 10 bases, and 13 bases lay in between. The DNA of the CDR3 is TGTGCCAGCAGCCAAGTCCCTACAGGGCGAGCTTTCTTT. This gives the protein CASSQVPTGRAFF.

The V and J genes are TRBV5-4 and TRBJ2-1; 8 bases are shared with TRBD2. The CDR3 contains 16 residues. The J segment lost 6 bases and the V segment lost 3 bases, leaving 11 bases of the junction unmatched. CDR1 is SGHNT and CDR2 is YYREEE in the germline V gene (reference sequence). The CDR3 DNA sequence: TGTGCCAGCAGCTCAGGAGGCGGGGGGTATACCAATGAGCAGTTCTTC. As protein: CASSSGGGGYTNEQFF.

This clone was recorded a few times. J is TRBJ2-3 and V is TRBV7-9, with D hard to call. Trimming left V 2 bases short and J 4 bases short, with 7 bases between. Germline V CDR1 and CDR2: SEHNR, FQNEAQ (reference sequence). The CDR3 loop spans 13 amino acids. The CDR3 here is CASSLMSADTQYF. CDR3 in DNA: TGTGCCAGCAGCTTAATGTCCGCAGATACGCAGTATTTT.

The chain combines TRBV24-1 with TRBJ2-1, with 10 bases lining up with TRBD1. The V gene end was trimmed by 2 bases and the J gene end by 7 bases; junction bases not matched to a gene: 4. Looked up from germline, CDR1 is KGHDR and CDR2 is SFDVKD. This CDR3 contains 15 residues. The CDR3 DNA reads TGTGCCACCAGTGATTCCCCGGACAGGGGGAATGAGCAGTTCTTC. Residues: CATSDSPDRGNEQFF.

The CDR3 nucleotides are TGTGCCAGCTCCCTCGACAGTTCCACCGGGGAGCTGTTTTTT. Its translation: CASSLDSSTGELFF. This chain links TRBV11-3 with TRBJ2-2; possible D gene TRBD1, 5 bases. The CDR3 contains 14 residues. Germline V lookup: CDR1 SGHNT, CDR2 YENEEA. Trimming took 8 bases from V and 4 from J, leaving 14 bases between them.

The chain is built from TRBV6-2 or TRBV6-3 and TRBJ2-7; D uncertain. This CDR3 has 12 residues. V was clipped by 4 bases and J by 0 bases, with 4 bases between them. Germline V gene sequence: CDR1 MNHEY, CDR2 SVGEGT. This CDR3 reads CASSSGSYEQYF. The CDR3 DNA reads TGTGCCAGCAGTTCGGGCTCCTACGAGCAGTACTTC.

The CDR3 DNA sequence: TGTGCCAGCAGCTTGGCAGCGAGTAAGGAAAAACTGTTTTTT. Its protein is CASSLAASKEKLFF. This chain joins TRBV5-6 and TRBJ1-4; D is undetermined. Germline V CDR1 and CDR2: SGHDT, YYEEEE. The CDR3 has 14 residues. Trimming left V 0 bases short and J 8 bases short, with 11 bases between.

The CDR3 DNA reads TGCGCCAGCAGCTTGCAGGGGATCGAAGGCTACACCTTC. Encoded protein: CASSLQGIEGYTF. The chain has TRBV5-1 and TRBJ1-2; tentatively, D is TRBD1 (6 bases). Trimming shortened V by 1 base and J by 8 bases, and 12 bases separated the two germline ends. Per germline, CDR1 SGHRS and CDR2 YFSETQ. CDR3 length: 13 residues.